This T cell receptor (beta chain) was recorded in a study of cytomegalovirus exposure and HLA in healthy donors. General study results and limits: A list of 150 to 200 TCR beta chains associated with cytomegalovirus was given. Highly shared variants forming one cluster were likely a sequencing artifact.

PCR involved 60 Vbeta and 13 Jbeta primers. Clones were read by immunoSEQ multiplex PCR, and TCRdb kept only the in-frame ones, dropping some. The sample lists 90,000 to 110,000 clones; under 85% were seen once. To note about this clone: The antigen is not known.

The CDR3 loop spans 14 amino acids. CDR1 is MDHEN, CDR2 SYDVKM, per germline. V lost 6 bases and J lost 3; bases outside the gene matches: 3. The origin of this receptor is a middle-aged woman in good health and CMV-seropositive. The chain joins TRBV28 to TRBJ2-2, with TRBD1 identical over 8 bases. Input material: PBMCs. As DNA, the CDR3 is TGTGCCAGCAGCAAGACAGGGGACACCGGGGAGCTGTTTTTT. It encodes CASSKTGDTGELFF.